This T cell receptor (beta chain) was sequenced for a study of blood T cell repertoires in COVID-19. This CDR3 is 13 amino acids long. Trimming cost V 1 base and J 4 bases, with 5 bases left between them. CDR1 is SGHVS, CDR2 FNYEAQ, per germline. Assay: immunoSEQ multiplex PCR; the TCRdb copy retains only in-frame clones and omits some. The sample lists approximately 240,000 clones, around nine tenths occurring once. The receptor was derived from a woman in her late teens or twenties who had recovered from COVID-19. The V gene is TRBV7-6, the J gene TRBJ1-3; possibly TRBD1 for D (5 bases). Specimen: PBMCs or T cells enriched from blood (not recorded which). CDR3 nucleotide sequence: TGTGCCAGCAGCTTAGGACAGGGAAACACCATATATTTT. Protein sequence: CASSLGQGNTIYF.